The T cell receptor beta chain described here comes from a study of control samples from healthy donors and cancer patients. The CDR3 consists of 13 residues. Sequenced by immunoSEQ multiplex PCR; TCRdb stores in-frame clones only, minus some. The sample lists approximately 150,000 clones, about 90% occurring once. The chain couples TRBV21-1 to TRBJ2-7; the table's D call TRBD1 went unverified against the DNA. TRBV21-1 is shown as a pseudogene. Sequenced sample: blood. The receptor was derived from a man between 18 and 35 years old in good health. The CDR3 region has the DNA TGTGCCAGCAGCAACAGGGGAAGGTACGAGCAGTACTTC. Translated: CASSNRGRYEQYF.